This is a list of T cell receptor beta chains from one sample in a study of response to subunit inactivated influenza vaccine. MiXCR, run by TCRdb on the RT-PCR reads, gives a single entry per CDR3 protein. The sample lists 150,000 to 200,000 distinct CDR3 sequences; about an eighth were seen once. These data also formed part of another study, on T cells expressing NK-cell markers.

The source material was CD8+ T cells sorted from PBMCs, sampled 11 to 12 days after vaccination. These receptors were taken from a man aged 50-60 years who received an inactivated influenza vaccine. Each CDR3 is given with its conserved first and last residue. The D gene is left open where the match is weak. The listing skips clone size in some rows; elsewhere it reads once, few, many or a size class.

D gene | J gene | V gene | clone size | CDR3 protein | CDR3 DNA
. | TRBJ1-3 | TRBV14 | few | CASSQDSEDWANTIYF | TGTGCCAGCAGCCAAGATTCCGAGGACTGGGCAAACACCATATATTTT
. | TRBJ2-7 | TRBV7-9 | many | CASSLAGMDEQYF | TGTGCCAGCAGCTTAGCAGGGATGGACGAGCAGTACTTC
TRBD2 | TRBJ2-1 | TRBV20-1 | many | CSARASGRAYNEQFF | TGCAGTGCTAGGGCGAGTGGGAGGGCCTACAATGAGCAGTTCTTC
TRBD2 | TRBJ2-7 | TRBV4-1 | many | CASSHLLAGALYEQYF | TGCGCCAGCAGCCATCTGTTAGCGGGGGCTCTCTACGAGCAGTACTTC
TRBD1 | TRBJ2-2 | TRBV5-1 | . | CASSWWTGNTGELFF | TGCGCCAGCAGCTGGTGGACAGGCAACACCGGGGAGCTGTTTTTT
. | TRBJ2-3 | TRBV7-9 | few | CASASGSTDTQYF | TGTGCCAGCGCCTCGGGGAGCACAGATACGCAGTATTTT
. | TRBJ2-1 | TRBV2 | . | CASSRETGNEQFF | TGTGCCAGCAGTCGGGAGACTGGAAATGAGCAGTTCTTC
. | TRBJ1-6 | TRBV12-3/TRBV12-4 | . | CASSLGVGGGSPLHF | TGTGCCAGCAGTTTAGGTGTAGGGGGAGGGTCACCCCTCCACTTT
. | TRBJ2-7 | TRBV12-3/TRBV12-4 | . | CASSQNPSAEQYF | TGTGCCAGCAGTCAAAATCCTAGCGCCGAGCAGTACTTC
. | TRBJ2-1 | TRBV30 | . | CAWSDPNEQFF | TGTGCCTGGAGTGACCCTAATGAGCAGTTCTTC
. | TRBJ2-5 | TRBV4-2 | many | CASSQPTSGETQYF | TGTGCCAGCAGCCAACCTACCTCGGGGGAGACCCAGTACTTC
. | TRBJ2-7 | TRBV7-9 | many | CASSTIHSDEQYF | TGTGCCAGCAGCACTATCCACTCCGACGAGCAGTACTTC
. | TRBJ2-1 | TRBV19 | . | CASSIGQINEQFF | TGTGCCAGTAGTATCGGCCAGATCAATGAGCAGTTCTTC
TRBD1 | TRBJ1-1 | TRBV10-2 | few | CASSEWQGANTEAFF | TGCGCCAGCAGTGAGTGGCAGGGGGCTAACACTGAAGCTTTCTTT